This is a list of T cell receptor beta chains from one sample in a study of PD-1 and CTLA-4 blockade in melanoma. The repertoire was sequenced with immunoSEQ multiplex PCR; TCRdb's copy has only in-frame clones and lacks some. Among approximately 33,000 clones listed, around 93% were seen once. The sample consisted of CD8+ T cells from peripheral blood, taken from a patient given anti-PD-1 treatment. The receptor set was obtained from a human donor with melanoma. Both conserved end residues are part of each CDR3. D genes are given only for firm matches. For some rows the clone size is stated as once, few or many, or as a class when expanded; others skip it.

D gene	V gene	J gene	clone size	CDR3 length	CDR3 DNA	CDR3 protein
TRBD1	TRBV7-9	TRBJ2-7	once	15	TGTGCCAGCAGCTCTGCCGGGACAGGGAACTACGAGCAGTACTTC	CASSSAGTGNYEQYF
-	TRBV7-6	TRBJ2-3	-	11	TGTGCCAGCACCATCGGAGATACGCAGTATTTT	CASTIGDTQYF
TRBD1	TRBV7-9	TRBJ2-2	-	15	TGTGCCAGCAGCCGGACAGGGGGCAACACCGGGGAGCTGTTTTTT	CASSRTGGNTGELFF
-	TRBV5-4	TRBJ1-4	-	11	TGTGCCAGCAGCAGTGATGAAAAACTGTTTTTT	CASSSDEKLFF
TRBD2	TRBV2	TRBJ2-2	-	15	TGTGCCACCGGGGGGACTAGCGGCCACACCGGGGAGCTGTTTTTT	CATGGTSGHTGELFF
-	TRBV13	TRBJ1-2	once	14	TGTGCCAGCAGCTTAGCCGGGAATGACTATGGCTACACCTTC	CASSLAGNDYGYTF
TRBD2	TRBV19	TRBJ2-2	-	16	TGTGCCAGTAGTCCGGGCTGGACTAGCGGTAACCGGGAGCTGTTTTTT	CASSPGWTSGNRELFF
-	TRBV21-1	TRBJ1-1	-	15	TGTGCCAGCAGCCTATCTTACAGGGCAAACACTGAAGCTTTCTTT	CASSLSYRANTEAFF
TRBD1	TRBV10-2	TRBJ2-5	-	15	TGCGCCAGCCTTGACGGGGACAGGGGGCAAGAGACCCAGTACTTC	CASLDGDRGQETQYF
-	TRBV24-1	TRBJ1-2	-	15	TGTGCCACCAGTGACCAATCGACAGGCTCCGGAGGCTACACCTTC	CATSDQSTGSGGYTF
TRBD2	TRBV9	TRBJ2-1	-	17	TGTGCCAGCAGCGTAGGCGGGAGCGGGACTAGCTTAGACGAGCAGTTCTTC	CASSVGGSGTSLDEQFF
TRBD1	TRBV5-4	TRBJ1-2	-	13	TGTGCCAGCAGCAGGACAGGGGGCGGTGGCTACACCTTC	CASSRTGGGGYTF
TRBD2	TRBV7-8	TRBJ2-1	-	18	TGTGCCAGCAGCTCTCACCAGGGTAGCGGGAGGGCCCTCAATGAGCAGTTCTTC	CASSSHQGSGRALNEQFF
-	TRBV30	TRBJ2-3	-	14	TGTGCCTGGACCGGGGCCCCCAGCACAGATACGCAGTATTTT	CAWTGAPSTDTQYF
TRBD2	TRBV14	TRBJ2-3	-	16	TGTGCCAGCAGCCAAGCTACTAGCGGGATCGCAGATACGCAGTATTTT	CASSQATSGIADTQYF
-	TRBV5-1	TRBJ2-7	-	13	TGCGCCAGCAGCCCAACAGAATCCTACGAGCAGTACTTC	CASSPTESYEQYF
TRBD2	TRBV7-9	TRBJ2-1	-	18	TGTGCCAGCAGCTTAGTAAGCACCGGGACTAGCGAAAGGGGTGAGCAGTTCTTC	CASSLVSTGTSERGEQFF
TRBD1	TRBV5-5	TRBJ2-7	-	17	TGTGCCAGCAGCTCCATTCCCGGGACAGGGTATCACTACGAGCAGTACTTC	CASSSIPGTGYHYEQYF
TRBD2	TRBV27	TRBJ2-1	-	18	TGTGCCAGCAGTTCCCCGGTGGAGGGGACTAGCGCCGACAATGAGCAGTTCTTC	CASSSPVEGTSADNEQFF
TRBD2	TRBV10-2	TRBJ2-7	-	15	TGCGCCAGCAGCGTAGGACTAGCGGGAGGGTACGAGCAGTACTTC	CASSVGLAGGYEQYF
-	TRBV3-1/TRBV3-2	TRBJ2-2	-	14	TGTGCCAGCAGCCCCACAGGGCACACCGGGGAGCTGTTTTTT	CASSPTGHTGELFF
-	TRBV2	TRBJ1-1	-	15	TGTGCCAGCAGTGAAGTGTGGGGGGACGTCACTGAAGCTTTCTTT	CASSEVWGDVTEAFF
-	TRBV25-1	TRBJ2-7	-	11	TGTGCCAGCAGTGAATCGTGGGAGCAGTACTTC	CASSESWEQYF
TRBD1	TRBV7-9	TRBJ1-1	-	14	TGTGCCAGCAGGTCCGGGACAGGGAACACTGAAGCTTTCTTT	CASRSGTGNTEAFF